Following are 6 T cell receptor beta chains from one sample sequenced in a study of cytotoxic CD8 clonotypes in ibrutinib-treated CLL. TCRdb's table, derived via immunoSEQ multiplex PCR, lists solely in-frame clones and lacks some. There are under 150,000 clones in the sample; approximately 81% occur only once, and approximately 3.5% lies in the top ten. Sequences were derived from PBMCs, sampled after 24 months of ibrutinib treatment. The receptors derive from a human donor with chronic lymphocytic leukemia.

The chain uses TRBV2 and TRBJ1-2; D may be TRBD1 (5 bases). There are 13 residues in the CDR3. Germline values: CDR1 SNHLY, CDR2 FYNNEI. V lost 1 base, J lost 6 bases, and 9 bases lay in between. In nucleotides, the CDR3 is TGTGCCAGCAGTGAAGTCAGGGAAAATGGCTACACCTTC. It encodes CASSEVRENGYTF.

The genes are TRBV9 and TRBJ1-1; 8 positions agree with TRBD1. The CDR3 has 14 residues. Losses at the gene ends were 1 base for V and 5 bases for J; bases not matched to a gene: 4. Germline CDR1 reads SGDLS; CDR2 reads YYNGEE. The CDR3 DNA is TGTGCCAGCAGCGTAAACAGGGGGGAGACTGAAGCTTTCTTT. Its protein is CASSVNRGETEAFF.

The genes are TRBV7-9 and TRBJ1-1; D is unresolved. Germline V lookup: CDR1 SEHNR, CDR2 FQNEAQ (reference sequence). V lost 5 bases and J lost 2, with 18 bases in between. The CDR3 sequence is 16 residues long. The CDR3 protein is CASSQLGGATNTEAFF. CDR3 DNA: TGTGCCAGCAGCCAGCTAGGTGGCGCGACCAACACTGAAGCTTTCTTT.

In nucleotides, the CDR3 is TGCGCCAGCAGCTTAGCCGTGGGCAGGGGTTCCTACGAGCAGTACTTC. This translates into CASSLAVGRGSYEQYF. This rearrangement joins TRBV5-1 to TRBJ2-7; the D gene is possibly TRBD1 (6 bases). This CDR3 has 16 residues. V was cut by 2 bases and J by 1 base, with 16 bases left in between. Germline CDR1 and CDR2: SGHRS and YFSETQ.

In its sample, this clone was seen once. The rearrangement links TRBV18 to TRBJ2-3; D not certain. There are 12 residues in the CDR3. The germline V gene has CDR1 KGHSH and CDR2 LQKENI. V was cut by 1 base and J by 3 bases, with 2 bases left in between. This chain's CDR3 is CASSPRTDTQYF. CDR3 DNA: TGTGCCAGCTCACCACGGACAGATACGCAGTATTTT.

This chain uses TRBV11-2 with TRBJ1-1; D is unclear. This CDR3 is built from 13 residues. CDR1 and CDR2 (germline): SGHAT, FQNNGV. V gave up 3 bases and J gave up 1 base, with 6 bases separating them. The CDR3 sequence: CASSFLQNTEAFF. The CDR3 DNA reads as TGTGCCAGCAGCTTCCTACAGAACACTGAAGCTTTCTTT.